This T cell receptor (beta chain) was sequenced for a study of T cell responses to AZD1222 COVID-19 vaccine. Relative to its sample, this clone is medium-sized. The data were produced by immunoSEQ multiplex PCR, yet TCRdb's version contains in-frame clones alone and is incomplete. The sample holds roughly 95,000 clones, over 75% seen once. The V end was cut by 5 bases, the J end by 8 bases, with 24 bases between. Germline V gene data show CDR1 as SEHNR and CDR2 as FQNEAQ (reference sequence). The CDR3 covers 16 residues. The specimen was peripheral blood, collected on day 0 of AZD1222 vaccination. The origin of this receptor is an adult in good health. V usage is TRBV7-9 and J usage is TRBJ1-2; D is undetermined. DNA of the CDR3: TGTGCCAGCAGCCCCAGGACTCCTGACGCGGCGGAAGGCTACACCTTC. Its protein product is CASSPRTPDAAEGYTF.